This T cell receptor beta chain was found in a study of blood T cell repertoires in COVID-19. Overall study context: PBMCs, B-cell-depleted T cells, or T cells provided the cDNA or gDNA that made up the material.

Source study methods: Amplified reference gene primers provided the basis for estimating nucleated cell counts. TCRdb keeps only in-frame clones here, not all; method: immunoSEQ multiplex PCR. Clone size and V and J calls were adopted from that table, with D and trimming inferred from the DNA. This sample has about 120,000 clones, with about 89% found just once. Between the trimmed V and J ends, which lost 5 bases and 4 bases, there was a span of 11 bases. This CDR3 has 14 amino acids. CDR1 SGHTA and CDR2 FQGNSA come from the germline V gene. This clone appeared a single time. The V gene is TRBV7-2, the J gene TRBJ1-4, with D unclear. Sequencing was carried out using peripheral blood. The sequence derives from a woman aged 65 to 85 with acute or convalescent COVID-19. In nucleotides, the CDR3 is TGTGCCAGCAGCCCCTCGGGGTTTAATGAAAAACTGTTTTTT. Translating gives CASSPSGFNEKLFF.